This T cell receptor beta chain was sequenced during a study of T-cell reconstitution after alpha-beta-depleted transplantation in children. Study results and limitations: Several hundred expanded graft clones reportedly supplied alpha-beta T cells about two months after transplant. The authors attributed T-cell counts and diversity one year after transplant mostly to newly produced T cells.

Trimming removed 5 bases at V and 5 bases at J, with 16 bases between. Germline-derived CDR1 and CDR2 are SGHVS and FQNEAQ. There are 14 residues in the CDR3. Note on this clonotype: The antigen remains undetermined.

Unique molecular identifiers were used to barcode this TCRbeta library. From the PCR reads, TCRdb called clonotypes with MiXCR, one entry per CDR3 protein. The table has 250,000 to 400,000 distinct CDR3 sequences, over 20% seen once; the top ten hold 10% to 11%. The TCR comes from a male patient younger than 18 who had a stem cell transplant for acute lymphoblastic leukemia, so the T cells may come from the graft donor. J is TRBJ2-7 and V is TRBV7-8, with D unresolved. This specimen consisted of PBMCs, mostly from graft donor cells, obtained 180 days after TCRalphabeta/CD19-depleted stem cell transplant. CDR3 nucleotides: TGTGCCAGCAGCACCCTTAAGCCCGTGAACGAGCAGTACTTC. Protein sequence: CASSTLKPVNEQYF.